This T cell receptor beta chain was sequenced during a study of T-cell reconstitution after alpha-beta-depleted transplantation in children. This clonotype was found a few times. Trimming cost V 0 bases and J 3 bases, with 11 bases left between them. The CDR3 sequence is 16 residues long. Germline V gives CDR1 KGHDR, CDR2 SFDVKD. A library of TCRbeta sequences, prepared with unique molecular identifiers, was generated. TCRdb analysed the PCR reads with MiXCR anew, one entry per CDR3 protein. The data show about 500,000 distinct CDR3 sequences, 30% to 35% seen once. The TCR was taken from a human donor who donated a stem cell graft to a child with aplastic anemia. The rearrangement uses TRBV24-1 and TRBJ2-1, with D possibly being TRBD2 (6 bases). This specimen consisted of PBMCs from the stem cell graft donor, obtained from the stem cell graft. CDR3 in DNA: TGTGCCACCAGTGATTTGCGGGACTCGAACTACAATGAGCAGTTCTTC. This gives the protein CATSDLRDSNYNEQFF.